The present T cell receptor (beta chain) was sequenced within a study of blood T cell repertoires in COVID-19. Germline values: CDR1 SGHTA, CDR2 FQGNSA. V trimming: 0 bases; J trimming: 4 bases; junction bases outside the gene matches: 2. The CDR3 is made up of 14 amino acids. In the source study's methods: Scientists estimated how many nucleated cells there were by amplifying reference gene primers. Profiled with immunoSEQ multiplex PCR; TCRdb holds only in-frame clones, not every one. Clone size and the V and J calls come from that table; the DNA yielded D and trimming. The table shows approximately 220,000 clones, with around 81% occurring only once.

Sequencing used peripheral blood. This chain joins TRBV7-2 and TRBJ2-5; 7 bases agree with TRBD2. This receptor was taken from a woman under 40 who had recovered from COVID-19. As DNA, the CDR3 is TGTGCCAGCAGCTTAGCGGGAGGGACAGAGACCCAGTACTTC. Translation gives CASSLAGGTETQYF.